The clone carrying this TCR beta chain was picked up a small number of times. Its antigen is as yet unknown. TCRdb re-analysed the 5' RACE reads in MiXCR, keeping a single row per CDR3 protein. The sample shows more than 250,000 distinct CDR3 sequences, approximately 16% of them seen only once. The record originates from a study of T-cell memory formation after mild COVID-19. Study-level findings and limits: Some responding clones appeared in pre-infection memory, suggesting cross-reactive memory joined.

The CDR3 extends over 14 amino acids. Germline V lookup: CDR1 KGHSH, CDR2 LQKENI. V was cut by 2 bases and J by 3 bases, with 11 bases left in between. The chain couples TRBV18 to TRBJ2-7; D is ambiguous. The TCR sequence derives from a man in his late teens or twenties who had mild COVID-19 (a few samples of this study predate the infection). Cell type and time point are not known. The sample taken for sequencing was PBMCs or a T cell subset sorted from them (not recorded which). CDR3 nucleotides: TGTGCCAGCTCACCAGGTGTCGCGTTCTACGAGCAGTACTTC. It specifies CASSPGVAFYEQYF.